This T cell receptor beta chain appears in the sequencing data of a study of CD8 T cells in Susac syndrome. A quantity of 0.5 to 1 ug RNA underwent reverse transcription using random hexamers. TCRdb called the immunoSEQ multiplex PCR reads again in MiXCR, with one record for every CDR3 protein. Seen here are about 120,000 distinct CDR3 sequences, less than 95% observed once, and the top ten hold 0.1% to 0.15%. Specimen: CD4+ T cells from PBMCs. The source is a human donor with multiple sclerosis.

CDR3 coding DNA: TGCGCCAGCAGCTTGGAGGGGGCGCGAGATGAAAAACTGTTTTTT. Its protein is CASSLEGARDEKLFF. The gene calls are TRBV5-1 and TRBJ1-4; 7 bases are shared with TRBD1. The CDR3 is made up of 15 amino acids. V dropped 0 bases and J dropped 6; count of bases not matched to a gene: 5. In germline, CDR1 is SGHRS, CDR2 YFSETQ.